Listed below are T cell receptor beta chains from one sample, sequenced in a study of OX40 agonist ivuxolimab in advanced cancers. Clones were sequenced by immunoSEQ multiplex PCR, and TCRdb holds only the in-frame ones, with some missing. The sample yields tens of thousands of clones, around four fifths seen once. This material consisted of CD4+ or CD8+ T cells sorted from blood, taken in a trial of the OX40 agonist ivuxolimab. The receptors stem from an adult with an advanced solid tumor such as melanoma, head and neck, liver or kidney cancer. Both conserved end residues are part of each CDR3. The D gene is left open where the match is weak. Size is omitted from some rows. Given values are once, few, many or a class for expanded clones.

d_call: -; clone_size: -; j_call: TRBJ1-2; v_call: TRBV29-1; cdr3_nt: TGCAGCGTGAACTCCGGGCCGAGGGGCGGATATGGCTACACCTTC; cdr3_aa: CSVNSGPRGGYGYTF
d_call: -; clone_size: -; j_call: TRBJ2-3; v_call: TRBV11-2; cdr3_nt: TGTGCCAGCAGCTTAATGGGAGATACGCAGTATTTT; cdr3_aa: CASSLMGDTQYF
d_call: -; clone_size: -; j_call: TRBJ2-5; v_call: TRBV2; cdr3_nt: TGTGCCAGCAGTACCACGGACAGTCAAGAGACCCAGTACTTC; cdr3_aa: CASSTTDSQETQYF
d_call: -; clone_size: -; j_call: TRBJ1-1; v_call: TRBV27; cdr3_nt: TGTGCCAGCAGTTTCGGGACATTTCTAGGGAACACTGAAGCTTTCTTT; cdr3_aa: CASSFGTFLGNTEAFF
d_call: -; clone_size: -; j_call: TRBJ2-7; v_call: TRBV6-6; cdr3_nt: TGTGCCGCTTTAGAGACCGCCACAATGATCTACGAGCAGTACTTC; cdr3_aa: CAALETATMIYEQYF
d_call: TRBD2; clone_size: -; j_call: TRBJ2-7; v_call: TRBV7-8; cdr3_nt: TGTGCCAGCAGCTGGGGGGGGTCCAACGAGCAGTACTTC; cdr3_aa: CASSWGGSNEQYF
d_call: -; clone_size: -; j_call: TRBJ2-3; v_call: TRBV9; cdr3_nt: TGTGCCAGCAGCGCGTACTCAGATACGCAGTATTTT; cdr3_aa: CASSAYSDTQYF
d_call: -; clone_size: -; j_call: TRBJ1-1; v_call: TRBV7-6; cdr3_nt: TGTGCCAGCATCGAGAGGGCAGGGAACACTGAAGCTTTCTTT; cdr3_aa: CASIERAGNTEAFF
d_call: TRBD1; clone_size: -; j_call: TRBJ1-5; v_call: TRBV5-4; cdr3_nt: TGTGCCAGCAGCGCCGGGACAGGGGACCAGCCCCAGCATTTT; cdr3_aa: CASSAGTGDQPQHF
d_call: -; clone_size: few; j_call: TRBJ1-3; v_call: TRBV19; cdr3_nt: TGTGCCAGTAAGACTTGGGATCAGTCTGGAAACACCATATATTTT; cdr3_aa: CASKTWDQSGNTIYF
d_call: -; clone_size: -; j_call: TRBJ2-1; v_call: TRBV27; cdr3_nt: TGTGCCAGCAGTCCGGCGTTGGCACGGTACAATGAGCAGTTCTTC; cdr3_aa: CASSPALARYNEQFF
d_call: -; clone_size: -; j_call: TRBJ2-1; v_call: TRBV6-1; cdr3_nt: TGTGCCAGCCAGGGGCGGGAGTTCTACAATGAGCAGTTCTTC; cdr3_aa: CASQGREFYNEQFF
d_call: -; clone_size: -; j_call: TRBJ2-5; v_call: TRBV30; cdr3_nt: TGTGCCTATACAGGGAGTCAAGAGACCCAGTACTTC; cdr3_aa: CAYTGSQETQYF
d_call: -; clone_size: -; j_call: TRBJ2-2; v_call: TRBV27; cdr3_nt: TGTGCCAGCAGAACCGGGACTTTCGCGAACACCGGGGAGCTGTTTTTT; cdr3_aa: CASRTGTFANTGELFF
d_call: TRBD2; clone_size: -; j_call: TRBJ2-1; v_call: TRBV6-5; cdr3_nt: TGTGCCAGCGGGACACTAGCGGGTTCCAATGAGCAGTTCTTC; cdr3_aa: CASGTLAGSNEQFF
d_call: -; clone_size: -; j_call: TRBJ1-1; v_call: TRBV9; cdr3_nt: TGTGCCAGCAGCATACGTCCCAGGGATGTAAGGACTGAAGCTTTCTTT; cdr3_aa: CASSIRPRDVRTEAFF